The subject of this entry is one T cell receptor (beta chain). Its target is not known. The record originates from a study of cytomegalovirus exposure and HLA in healthy donors. Whole-study context: The 120 validation repertoires matched the 500 to 750 first-cohort repertoires in platform, a later analysis reported. Broader study findings: Under in vitro conditions, a few CMV-associated chains were confirmed as specific for CMV antigens. The study recorded around 160 TCR beta chains that were cytomegalovirus-associated.

Libraries were prepared by immunoSEQ multiplex PCR; TCRdb keeps only in-frame clonotypes and omits some of them. The sample lists over 60,000 clones, roughly 95% occurring once. Sequencing used PBMCs. The sequence came from a woman between 18 and 29 years old in good health and CMV-seropositive.

The CDR3 coding sequence is TGCAGCGTTACAGGGATCGGGGAGCAGTACTTC. This gives the protein CSVTGIGEQYF. The chain employs TRBV29-1 and TRBJ2-7, with D maybe TRBD1 (6 bases). The CDR3 is 11 residues long. V lost 5 bases to trimming and J lost 7 bases, with 12 bases between them. Germline V CDR1 and CDR2: SQVTM, ANQGSEA.